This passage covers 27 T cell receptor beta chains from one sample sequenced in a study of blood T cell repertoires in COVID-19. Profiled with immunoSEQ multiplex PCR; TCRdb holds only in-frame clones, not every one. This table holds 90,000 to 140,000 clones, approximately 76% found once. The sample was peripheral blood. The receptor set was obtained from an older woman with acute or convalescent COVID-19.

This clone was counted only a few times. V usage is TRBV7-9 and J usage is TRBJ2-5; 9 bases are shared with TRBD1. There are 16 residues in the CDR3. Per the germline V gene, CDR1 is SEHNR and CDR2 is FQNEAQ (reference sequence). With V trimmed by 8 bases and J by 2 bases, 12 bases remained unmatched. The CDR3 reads CASSYSGTGIQETQYF. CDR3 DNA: TGTGCCAGCTCTTATTCCGGGACAGGGATTCAAGAGACCCAGTACTTC.

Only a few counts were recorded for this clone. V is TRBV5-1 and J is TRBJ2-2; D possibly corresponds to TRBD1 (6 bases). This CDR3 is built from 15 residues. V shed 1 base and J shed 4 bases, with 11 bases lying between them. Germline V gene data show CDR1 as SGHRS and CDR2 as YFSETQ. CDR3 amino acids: CASSLLNRVTGELFF. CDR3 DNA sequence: TGCGCCAGCAGCTTGCTAAACAGGGTCACCGGGGAGCTGTTTTTT.

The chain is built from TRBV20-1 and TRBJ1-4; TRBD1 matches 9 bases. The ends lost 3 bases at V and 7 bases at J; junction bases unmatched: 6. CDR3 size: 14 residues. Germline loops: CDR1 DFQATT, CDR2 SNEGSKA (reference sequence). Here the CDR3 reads CSASEQGATEKLFF. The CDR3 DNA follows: TGCAGTGCTAGTGAACAGGGGGCGACTGAAAAACTGTTTTTT.

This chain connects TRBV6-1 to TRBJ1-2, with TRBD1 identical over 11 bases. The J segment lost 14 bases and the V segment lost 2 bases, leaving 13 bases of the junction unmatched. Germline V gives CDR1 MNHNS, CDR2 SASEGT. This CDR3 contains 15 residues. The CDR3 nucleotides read TGTGCCAGCAGTGAAAGGGGTTTGGGACAGGGGGTCCGGACCTTC. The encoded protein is CASSERGLGQGVRTF.

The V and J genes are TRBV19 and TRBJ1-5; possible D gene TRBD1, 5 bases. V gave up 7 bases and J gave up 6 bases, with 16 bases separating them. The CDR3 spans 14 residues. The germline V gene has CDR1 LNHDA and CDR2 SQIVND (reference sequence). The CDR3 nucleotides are TGTGCCAGTACCCCAGGGTCCTATGGTCAGCCCCAGCATTTT. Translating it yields CASTPGSYGQPQHF.

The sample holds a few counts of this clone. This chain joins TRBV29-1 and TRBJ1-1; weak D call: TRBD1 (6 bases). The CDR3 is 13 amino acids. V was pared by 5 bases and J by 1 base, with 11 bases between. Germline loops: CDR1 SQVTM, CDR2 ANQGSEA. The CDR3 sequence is CSVRKGQNTEAFF. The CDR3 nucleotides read TGCAGCGTTCGAAAGGGACAGAACACTGAAGCTTTCTTT.

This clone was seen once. CDR3 sequence: CSVGSSAVGPNYGYTF. The CDR3 DNA reads TGCAGCGTGGGGTCTAGCGCGGTGGGTCCTAACTATGGCTACACCTTC. J is TRBJ1-2 and V is TRBV29-1; D not certain. Looked up from germline, CDR1 is SQVTM and CDR2 is ANQGSEA. V shed 6 bases and J shed 0 bases, with 20 bases lying between them. The length of the CDR3 is 16 residues.

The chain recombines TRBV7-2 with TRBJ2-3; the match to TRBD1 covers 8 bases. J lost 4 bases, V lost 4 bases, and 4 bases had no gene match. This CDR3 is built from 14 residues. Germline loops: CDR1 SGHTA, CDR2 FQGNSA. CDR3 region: CASSSGQGADTQYF. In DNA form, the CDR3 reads TGTGCCAGCAGCTCCGGACAGGGCGCAGATACGCAGTATTTT. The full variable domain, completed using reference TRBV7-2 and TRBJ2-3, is GAGVSQSPSNKVTEKGKDVELRCDPISGHTALYWYRQSLGQGLEFLIYFQGNSAPDKSGLPSDRFSAERTGGSVSTLTIQRTQQEDSAVYLCASSSGQGADTQYFGPGTRLTVL.

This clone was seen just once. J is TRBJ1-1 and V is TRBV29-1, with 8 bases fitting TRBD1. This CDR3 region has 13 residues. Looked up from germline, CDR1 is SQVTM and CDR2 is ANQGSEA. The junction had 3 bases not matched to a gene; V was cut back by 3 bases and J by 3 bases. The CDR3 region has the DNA TGCAGCGTTGAGAACAGGGGGGACACTGAAGCTTTCTTT. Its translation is CSVENRGDTEAFF.

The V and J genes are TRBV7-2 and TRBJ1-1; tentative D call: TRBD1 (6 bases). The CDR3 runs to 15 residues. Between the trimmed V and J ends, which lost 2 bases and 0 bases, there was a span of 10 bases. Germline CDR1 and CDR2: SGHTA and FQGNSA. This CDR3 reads CASSLNGGLNTEAFF. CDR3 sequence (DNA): TGTGCCAGCAGCTTAAATGGGGGCTTGAACACTGAAGCTTTCTTT. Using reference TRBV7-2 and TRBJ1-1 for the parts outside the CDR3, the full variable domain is GAGVSQSPSNKVTEKGKDVELRCDPISGHTALYWYRQSLGQGLEFLIYFQGNSAPDKSGLPSDRFSAERTGGSVSTLTIQRTQQEDSAVYLCASSLNGGLNTEAFFGQGTRLTVV.

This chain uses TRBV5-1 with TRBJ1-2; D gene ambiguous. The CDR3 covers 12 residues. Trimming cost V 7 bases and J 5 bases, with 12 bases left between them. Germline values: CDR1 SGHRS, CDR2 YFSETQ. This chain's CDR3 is CASSEGSYGYTF. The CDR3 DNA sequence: TGCGCCAGCTCTGAGGGATCTTATGGCTACACCTTC.

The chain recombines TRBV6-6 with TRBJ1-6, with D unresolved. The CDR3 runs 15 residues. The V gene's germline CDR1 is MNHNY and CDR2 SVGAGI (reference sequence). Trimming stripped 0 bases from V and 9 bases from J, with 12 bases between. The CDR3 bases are TGTGCCAGCAGTTACTCTGAACAGCGGGTTTCACCCCTCCACTTT. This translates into CASSYSEQRVSPLHF.

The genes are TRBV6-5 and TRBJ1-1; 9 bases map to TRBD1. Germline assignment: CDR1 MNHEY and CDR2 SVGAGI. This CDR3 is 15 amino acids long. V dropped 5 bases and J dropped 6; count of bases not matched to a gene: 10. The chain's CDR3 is CASSTRHRQGAEAFF. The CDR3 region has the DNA TGTGCCAGCAGTACTCGACACCGACAGGGGGCTGAAGCTTTCTTT.

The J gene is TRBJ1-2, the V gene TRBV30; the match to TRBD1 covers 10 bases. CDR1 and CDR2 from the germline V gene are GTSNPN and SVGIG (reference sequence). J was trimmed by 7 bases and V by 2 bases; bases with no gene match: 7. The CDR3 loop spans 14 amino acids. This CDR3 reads CAWSTRQGAGGYTF. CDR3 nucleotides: TGTGCCTGGAGTACAAGACAGGGGGCGGGTGGCTACACCTTC.

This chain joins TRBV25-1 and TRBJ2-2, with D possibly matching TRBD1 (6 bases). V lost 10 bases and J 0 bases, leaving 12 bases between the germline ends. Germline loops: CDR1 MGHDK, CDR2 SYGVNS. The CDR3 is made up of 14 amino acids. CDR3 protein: CATGDTTNTGELFF. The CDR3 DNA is TGTGCCACCGGGGACACCACGAACACCGGGGAGCTGTTTTTT. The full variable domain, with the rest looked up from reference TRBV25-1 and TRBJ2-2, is EADIYQTPRYLVIGTGKKITLECSQTMGHDKMYWYQQDPGMELHLIHYSYGVNSTEKGDLSSESTVSRIRTEHFPLTLESARPSHTSQYLCATGDTTNTGELFFGEGSRLTVL.

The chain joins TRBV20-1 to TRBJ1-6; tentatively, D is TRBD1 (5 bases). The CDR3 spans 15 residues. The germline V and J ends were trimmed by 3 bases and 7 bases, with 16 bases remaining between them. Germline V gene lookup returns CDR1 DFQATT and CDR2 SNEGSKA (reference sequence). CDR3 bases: TGCAGTGCTAGTCCGACAGTGATAGGGAATTCACCCCTCCACTTT. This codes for CSASPTVIGNSPLHF.

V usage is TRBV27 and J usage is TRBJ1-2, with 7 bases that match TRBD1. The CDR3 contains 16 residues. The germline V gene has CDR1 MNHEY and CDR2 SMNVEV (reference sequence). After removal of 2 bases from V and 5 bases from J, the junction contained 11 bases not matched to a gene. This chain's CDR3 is CASSLGRDRNTYGYTF. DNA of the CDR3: TGTGCCAGCAGTTTAGGCCGGGACAGAAATACATATGGCTACACCTTC.

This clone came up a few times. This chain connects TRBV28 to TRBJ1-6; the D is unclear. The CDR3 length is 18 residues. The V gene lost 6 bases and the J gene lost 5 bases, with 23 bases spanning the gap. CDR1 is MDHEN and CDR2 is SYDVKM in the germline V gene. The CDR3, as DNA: TGTGCCAGCAGCCCTCACGTGAGCCGAACCCTCAATAATTCACCCCTCCACTTT. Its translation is CASSPHVSRTLNNSPLHF.

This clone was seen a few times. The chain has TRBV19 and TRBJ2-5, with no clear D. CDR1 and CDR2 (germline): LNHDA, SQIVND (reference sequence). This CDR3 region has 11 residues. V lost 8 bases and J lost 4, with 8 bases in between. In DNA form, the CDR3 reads TGTGCCAGTGGCACTACAGAGACCCAGTACTTC. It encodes CASGTTETQYF.

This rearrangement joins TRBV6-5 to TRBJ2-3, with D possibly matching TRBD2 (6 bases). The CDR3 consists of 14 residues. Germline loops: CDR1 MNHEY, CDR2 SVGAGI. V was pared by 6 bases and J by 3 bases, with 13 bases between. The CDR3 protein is CASSLGGDTDTQYF. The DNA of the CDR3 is TGTGCCAGCAGCTTGGGCGGGGATACAGATACGCAGTATTTT.

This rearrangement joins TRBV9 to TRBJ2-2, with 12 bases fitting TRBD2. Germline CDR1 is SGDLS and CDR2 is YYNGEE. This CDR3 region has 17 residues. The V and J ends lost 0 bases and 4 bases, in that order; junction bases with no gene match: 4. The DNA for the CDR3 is TGTGCCAGCAGCGTAGCCCTAGCGGGGGGGCGCACCGGGGAGCTGTTTTTT. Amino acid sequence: CASSVALAGGRTGELFF.

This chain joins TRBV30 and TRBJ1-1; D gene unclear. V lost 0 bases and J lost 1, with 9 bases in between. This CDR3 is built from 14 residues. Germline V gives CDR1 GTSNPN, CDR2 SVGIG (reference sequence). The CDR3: CAWSVGRSNTEAFF. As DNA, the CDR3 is TGTGCCTGGAGTGTGGGCAGGTCGAACACTGAAGCTTTCTTT.

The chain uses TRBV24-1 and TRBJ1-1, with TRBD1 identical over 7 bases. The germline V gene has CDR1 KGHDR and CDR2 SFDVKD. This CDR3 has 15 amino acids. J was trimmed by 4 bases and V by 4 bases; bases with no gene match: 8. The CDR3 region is CATSENRGGVTEAFF. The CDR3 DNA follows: TGTGCCACCAGTGAGAACAGGGGCGGGGTCACTGAAGCTTTCTTT.

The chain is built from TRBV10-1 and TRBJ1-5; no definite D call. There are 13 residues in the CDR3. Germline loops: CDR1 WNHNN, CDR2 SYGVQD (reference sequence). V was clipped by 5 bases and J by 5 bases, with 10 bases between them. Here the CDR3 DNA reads TGCGCCAGCAGTCTAGGTCGGGATCAGCCCCAGCATTTT. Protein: CASSLGRDQPQHF.

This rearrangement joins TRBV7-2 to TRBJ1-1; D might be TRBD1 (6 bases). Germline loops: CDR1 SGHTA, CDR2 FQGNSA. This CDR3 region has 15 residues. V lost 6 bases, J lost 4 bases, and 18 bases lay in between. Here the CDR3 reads CASRVTGRSGTEAFF. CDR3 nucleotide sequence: TGTGCCAGCAGAGTTACAGGGAGATCTGGCACTGAAGCTTTCTTT.

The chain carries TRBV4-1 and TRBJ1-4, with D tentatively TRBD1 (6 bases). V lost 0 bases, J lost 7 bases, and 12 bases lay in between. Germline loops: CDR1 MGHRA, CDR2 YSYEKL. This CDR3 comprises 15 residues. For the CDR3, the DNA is TGCGCCAGCAGCCAAGACAGGGGCGCGGGTGAAAAACTGTTTTTT. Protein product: CASSQDRGAGEKLFF.

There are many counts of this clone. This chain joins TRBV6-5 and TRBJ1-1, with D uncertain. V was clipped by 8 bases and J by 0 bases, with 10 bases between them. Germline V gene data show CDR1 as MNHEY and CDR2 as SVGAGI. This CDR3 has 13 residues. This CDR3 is CASFTRVNTEAFF. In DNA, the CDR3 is TGTGCCAGCTTCACCCGGGTGAACACTGAAGCTTTCTTT.